These 3 T cell receptor beta chains were sequenced from one sample in a study of CXCR3-negative and CXCR3-positive naive CD8 T cells. No antigen has been assigned to these receptors. It was by 5' RACE with UMI labels that the TRB cDNA libraries were prepared. From its re-call of the 5' RACE reads, TCRdb lists each CDR3 protein once, without DNA. Its table records over 4,000 distinct CDR3 sequences. Findings and limits, study-wide: When CXCR3-positive naive cells were set against CXCR3-negative naive cells, the former had more hydrophobic TRB CDR3s.

The sample consisted of naive CXCR3+ CD8+ T cells from blood. Subset in this sample: CD45RO-CCR7+CD27+CD95- naive CD8+ T cells expressing CXCR3 (TNR3+). Receptors were obtained from a human donor in good health. Some clones in this sample may be carry-over from other donors' samples.

The chain couples TRBV7-8 to TRBJ2-1; lacking DNA, the TRBD1 call made by TCRdb goes unchecked. CDR1 is SGHVS, CDR2 FQNEAQ, per germline. CDR3 length: 14 residues. The CDR3: CASRPGQGYNEQFF. Variable domain in full (rest from reference TRBV7-8 and TRBJ2-1): GAGVSQSPRYKVAKRGQDVALRCDPISGHVSLFWYQQALGQGPEFLTYFQNEAQLDKSGLPSDRFFAERPEGSVSTLKIQRTQQEDSAVYLCASRPGQGYNEQFFGPGTRLTVL.

Judged by frequency, this clonotype is medium-sized. The genes are TRBV5-1 and TRBJ2-1. Germline CDR1 and CDR2: SGHRS and YFSETQ. The CDR3 loop spans 15 amino acids. CDR3 residues: CASSYREPTYNEQFF.

According to its frequency, this clonotype is medium-sized (0.01 to 0.1%). The chain uses TRBV29-1 and TRBJ2-4; TCRdb reports TRBD1, a call that lacks DNA to check it against. The V gene's germline CDR1 is SQVTM and CDR2 ANQGSEA. The CDR3 consists of 13 residues. CDR3 loop: CSVEGVTKNIQYF.